This T cell receptor (beta chain) comes out of a study of T cells in localized non-small cell lung cancer. Profiled with immunoSEQ multiplex PCR; TCRdb holds only in-frame clones, not every one. Of approximately 12,000 clones detected, approximately 82% appear once; the ten largest clones hold approximately 19%. General study results and limits: Measurement of T cell clonality placed uninvolved adjacent lung highest, above the level in tumor.

Regarding this clone: What it binds is unknown.

The CDR3 consists of 16 residues. Trimming pared 0 bases from V and 3 bases from J, leaving 15 bases between. Per germline, CDR1 SGHRS and CDR2 YFSETQ. This receptor was identified in a male donor older than 55 with stage I lung adenocarcinoma. This chain connects TRBV5-1 to TRBJ1-2; D is uncertain. The sample was peripheral blood, taken before any cancer treatment. The CDR3 DNA reads as TGCGCCAGCAGCTTGGGATGGGGTAATGGTCACTATGGCTACACCTTC. This codes for CASSLGWGNGHYGYTF.